The present T cell receptor (beta chain) was sequenced within a study of cytomegalovirus exposure and HLA in healthy donors. The study's findings and limits: Cytomegalovirus association was assigned to more than 150 TCR beta chains. It was only CMV serostatus that was available as immune exposure information.

Use of 60 Vbeta and 13 Jbeta primers characterized the PCR. Here immunoSEQ multiplex PCR was the method, and the copy in TCRdb shows in-frame clones only, minus some. The repertoire consists of roughly 150,000 clones, with 76% occurring once and the leading ten covering more than 3%. In the case of this clone: The antigen remains undetermined.

The CDR3 is 16 residues long. V dropped 4 bases and J dropped 4; count of bases not matched to a gene: 10. Germline V gives CDR1 SGHKS, CDR2 YYEKEE (reference sequence). Despite likely unrecorded immune exposures, the donors were nominally healthy at the time of sampling. Specimen: PBMCs. This clonotype originated in a male donor in good health and CMV-seronegative. V is TRBV5-5 and J is TRBJ2-2; 7 bases line up with TRBD1. Written as DNA, the CDR3 is TGTGCCAGCAGCCCGTCCGGGACAGCCCTCACCGGGGAGCTGTTTTTT. This codes for CASSPSGTALTGELFF.